The 5 T cell receptor beta chains below were found in one sample sequenced in a study of T cell repertoires in ileal Crohn's disease. Assay: immunoSEQ multiplex PCR; the TCRdb copy retains only in-frame clones and omits some. This sample yields around 33,000 clones, of which about four fifths are seen a single time; under 20% belongs to the top ten. Source material: ileal tissue. All receptors come from an adult with Crohn's disease.

This clone was seen just once. The chain recombines TRBV2 with TRBJ2-1; 7 positions agree with TRBD2. Per germline, CDR1 SNHLY and CDR2 FYNNEI. The CDR3 loop spans 13 amino acids. J gave up 6 bases and V 6 bases, and 5 bases lay outside the gene matches. CDR3 loop: CASRRGGINEQFF. Here the CDR3 DNA reads TGTGCCAGCAGGAGGGGAGGGATCAATGAGCAGTTCTTC.

V and J are TRBV1 and TRBJ2-7; TRBD2 is the table's D call and was not checked against the DNA. TRBV1 is termed a pseudogene. The CDR3 has 19 residues. Here the CDR3 reads CTSSQGLRVGTSGSFEQYF. The DNA for the CDR3 is TGCACCAGCAGCCAAGGTCTAAGGGTCGGGACTAGCGGGAGCTTTGAGCAGTACTTC.

The V and J genes are TRBV5-6 and TRBJ1-2; D might be TRBD1 (5 bases). The CDR3 contains 13 residues. Germline CDR1 and CDR2: SGHDT and YYEEEE. V gave up 0 bases and J gave up 4 bases, with 7 bases separating them. The DNA for the CDR3 is TGTGCCAGCAGCTTGGGACAGTCCTATGGCTACACCTTC. Translated: CASSLGQSYGYTF.

The chain employs TRBV14 and TRBJ2-3; a weak D match, TRBD2 (6 bases). CDR1 and CDR2 (germline): SGHDN, FVKESK. The CDR3 has 14 residues. V gave up 1 base and J gave up 2 bases, with 7 bases separating them. This CDR3 reads CASSQVRDTDTQYF. For the CDR3, the DNA is TGTGCCAGCAGCCAAGTGCGGGACACAGATACGCAGTATTTT.

The V call is TRBV9, the J call TRBJ2-7; D may be TRBD1 (6 bases). The V end lost 4 bases, the J end lost 6 bases, and 11 bases lay between the germline ends. The CDR3 runs 12 residues. The V gene's germline CDR1 is SGDLS and CDR2 YYNGEE. CDR3 region: CASSPSGAEQYF. The CDR3 nucleotides are TGTGCCAGCAGCCCCTCAGGGGCCGAGCAGTACTTC. The entire variable domain, with the rest obtained from reference TRBV9 and TRBJ2-7, is as follows: DSGVTQTPKHLITATGQRVTLRCSPRSGDLSVYWYQQSLDQGLQFLIQYYNGEERAKGNILERFSAQQFPDLHSELNLSSLELGDSALYFCASSPSGAEQYFGPGTRLTVT.